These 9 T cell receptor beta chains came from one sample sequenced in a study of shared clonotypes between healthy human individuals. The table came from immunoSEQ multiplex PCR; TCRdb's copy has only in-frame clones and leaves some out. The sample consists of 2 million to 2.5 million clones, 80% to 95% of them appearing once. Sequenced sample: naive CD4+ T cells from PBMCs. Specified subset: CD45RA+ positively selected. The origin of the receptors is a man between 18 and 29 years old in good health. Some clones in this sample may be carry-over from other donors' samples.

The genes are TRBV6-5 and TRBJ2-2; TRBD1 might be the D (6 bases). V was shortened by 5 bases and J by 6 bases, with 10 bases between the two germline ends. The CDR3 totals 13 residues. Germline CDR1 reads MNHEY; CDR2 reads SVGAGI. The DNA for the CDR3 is TGTGCCAGCAGTCCATGGACAGCCGGGGAGCTGTTTTTT. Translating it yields CASSPWTAGELFF.

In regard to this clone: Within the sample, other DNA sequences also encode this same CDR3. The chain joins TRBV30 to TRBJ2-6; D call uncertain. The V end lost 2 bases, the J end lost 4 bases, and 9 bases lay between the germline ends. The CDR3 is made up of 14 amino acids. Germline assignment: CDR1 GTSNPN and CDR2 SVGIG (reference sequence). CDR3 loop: CAWSSPSGANVLTF. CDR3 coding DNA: TGTGCCTGGAGTTCCCCTTCCGGGGCCAACGTCCTGACTTTC.

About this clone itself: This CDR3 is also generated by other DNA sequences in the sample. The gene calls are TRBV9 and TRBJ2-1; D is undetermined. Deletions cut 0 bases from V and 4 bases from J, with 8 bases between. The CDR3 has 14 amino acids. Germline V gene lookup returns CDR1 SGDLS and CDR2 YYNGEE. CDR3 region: CASSVDGIYNEQFF. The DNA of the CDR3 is TGTGCCAGCAGCGTAGATGGCATTTACAATGAGCAGTTCTTC.

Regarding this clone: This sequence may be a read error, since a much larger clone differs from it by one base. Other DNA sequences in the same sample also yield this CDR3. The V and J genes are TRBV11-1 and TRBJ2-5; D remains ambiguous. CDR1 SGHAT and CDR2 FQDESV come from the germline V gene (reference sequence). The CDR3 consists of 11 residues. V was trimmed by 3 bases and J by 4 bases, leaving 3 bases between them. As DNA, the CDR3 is TGTGCCAGCAGCTTGGGAGAGACCCAGTACTTC. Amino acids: CASSLGETQYF.

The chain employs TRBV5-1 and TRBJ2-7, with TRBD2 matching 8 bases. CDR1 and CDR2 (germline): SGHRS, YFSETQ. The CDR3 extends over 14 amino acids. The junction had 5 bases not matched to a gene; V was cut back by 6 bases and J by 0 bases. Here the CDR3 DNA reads TGCGCCAGCACTAGCGGGCCTACCTCCTACGAGCAGTACTTC. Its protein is CASTSGPTSYEQYF. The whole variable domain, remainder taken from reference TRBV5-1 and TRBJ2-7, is KAGVTQTPRYLIKTRGQQVTLSCSPISGHRSVSWYQQTPGQGLQFLFEYFSETQRNKGNFPGRFSGRQFSNSRSEMNVSTLELGDSALYLCASTSGPTSYEQYFGPGTRLTVT.

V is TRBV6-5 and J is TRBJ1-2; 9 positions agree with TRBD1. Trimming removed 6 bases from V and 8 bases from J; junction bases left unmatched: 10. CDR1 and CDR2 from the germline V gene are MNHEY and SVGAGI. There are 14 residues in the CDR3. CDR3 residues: CASSYTTGGGGYTF. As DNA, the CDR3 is TGTGCCAGCAGCTACACAACAGGGGGCGGAGGCTACACCTTC.

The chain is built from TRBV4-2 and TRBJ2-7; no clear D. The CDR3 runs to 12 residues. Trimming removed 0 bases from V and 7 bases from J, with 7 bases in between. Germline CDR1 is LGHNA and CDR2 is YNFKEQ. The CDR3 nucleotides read TGTGCCAGCAGCCAAGATCCAAGGGAGCAGTACTTC. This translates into CASSQDPREQYF.

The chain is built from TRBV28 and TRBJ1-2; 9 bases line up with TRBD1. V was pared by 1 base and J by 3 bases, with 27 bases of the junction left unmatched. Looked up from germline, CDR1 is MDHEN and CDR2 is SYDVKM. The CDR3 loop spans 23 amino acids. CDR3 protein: CASSLLGWLRTAPQGAEDYGYTF. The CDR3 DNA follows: TGTGCCAGCAGTTTATTGGGGTGGCTCAGGACGGCCCCACAGGGGGCTGAGGACTATGGCTACACCTTC.

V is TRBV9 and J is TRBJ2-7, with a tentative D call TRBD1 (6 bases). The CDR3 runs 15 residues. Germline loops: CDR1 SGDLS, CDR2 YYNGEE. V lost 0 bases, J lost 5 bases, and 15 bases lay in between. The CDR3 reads CASSVAPDSNHEQYF. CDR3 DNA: TGTGCCAGCAGCGTAGCCCCGGACAGTAACCACGAGCAGTACTTC.